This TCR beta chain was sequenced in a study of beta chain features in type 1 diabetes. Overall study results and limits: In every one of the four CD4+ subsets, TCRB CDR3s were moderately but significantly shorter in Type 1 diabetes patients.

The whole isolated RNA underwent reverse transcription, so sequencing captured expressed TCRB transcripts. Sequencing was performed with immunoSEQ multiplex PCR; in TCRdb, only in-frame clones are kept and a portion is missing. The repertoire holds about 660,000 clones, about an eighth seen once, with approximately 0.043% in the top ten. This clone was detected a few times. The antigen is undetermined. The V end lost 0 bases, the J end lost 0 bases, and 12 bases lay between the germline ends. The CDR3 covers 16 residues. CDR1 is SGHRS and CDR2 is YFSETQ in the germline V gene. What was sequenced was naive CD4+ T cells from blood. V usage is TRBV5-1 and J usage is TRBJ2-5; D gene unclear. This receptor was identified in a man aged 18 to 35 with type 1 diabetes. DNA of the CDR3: TGCGCCAGCAGCTTGGGGACCGACCAGTACCAAGAGACCCAGTACTTC. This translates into CASSLGTDQYQETQYF.